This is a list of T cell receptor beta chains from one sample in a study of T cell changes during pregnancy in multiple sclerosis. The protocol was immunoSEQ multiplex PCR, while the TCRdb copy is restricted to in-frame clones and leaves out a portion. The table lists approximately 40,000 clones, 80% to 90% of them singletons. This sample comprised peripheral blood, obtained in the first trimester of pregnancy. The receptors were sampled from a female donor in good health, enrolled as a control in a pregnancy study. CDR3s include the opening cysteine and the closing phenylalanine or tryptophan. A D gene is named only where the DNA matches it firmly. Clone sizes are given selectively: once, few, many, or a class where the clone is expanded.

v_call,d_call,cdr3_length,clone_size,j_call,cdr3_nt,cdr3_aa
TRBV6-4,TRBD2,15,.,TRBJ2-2,TGTGCCAGCAGTGACCTAGCGGGGGTAGCCGGGGAGCTGTTTTTT,CASSDLAGVAGELFF
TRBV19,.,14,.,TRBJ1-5,TGTGCCAGTAGTGATGCAGGGGCCAATCAGCCCCAGCATTTT,CASSDAGANQPQHF
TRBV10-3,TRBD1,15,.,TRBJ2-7,TGTGCCATCAGTGGGAACAGGGGGCTTAGCTACGAGCAGTACTTC,CAISGNRGLSYEQYF
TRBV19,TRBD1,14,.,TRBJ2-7,TGTGCCAGTAGTATAGCCCGGGACAGCTACGAGCAGTACTTC,CASSIARDSYEQYF
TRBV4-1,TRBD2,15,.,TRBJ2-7,TGCGCCAGCAGCCAAGGTCTAGCGGGGTCCTACGAGCAGTACTTC,CASSQGLAGSYEQYF
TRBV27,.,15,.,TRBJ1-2,TGTGCCAGCAGCTCTCCCAGCCAGGGGATGCATGGCTACACCTTC,CASSSPSQGMHGYTF
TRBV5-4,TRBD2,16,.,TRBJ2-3,TGTGCCAGCAGCCCCCGACTAGCGGGCTTCACAGATACGCAGTATTTT,CASSPRLAGFTDTQYF
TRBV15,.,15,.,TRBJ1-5,TGTGCCACCAGCAGAGTTACTCATAGCAATCAGCCCCAGCATTTT,CATSRVTHSNQPQHF
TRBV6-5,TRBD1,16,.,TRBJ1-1,TGTGCCAGCAGTTGGGACAGGCCCCCCCCGAACACTGAAGCTTTCTTT,CASSWDRPPPNTEAFF
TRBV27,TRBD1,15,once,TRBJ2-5,TGTGCCAGCAGTTTAGCACAGGGGAGTGAAGAGACCCAGTACTTC,CASSLAQGSEETQYF
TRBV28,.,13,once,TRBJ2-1,TGTGCCAGCAGGCCTCCCCTTCTAGAGGAGCAGTTCTTC,CASRPPLLEEQFF
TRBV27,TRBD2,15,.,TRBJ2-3,TGTGCCAGCAGTCAGGTAGCGGGAGCAACAGATACGCAGTATTTT,CASSQVAGATDTQYF
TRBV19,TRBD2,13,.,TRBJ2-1,TGTGCCAGTAGTATACTAGCGGGAGTTAGTGAGTTCTTC,CASSILAGVSEFF
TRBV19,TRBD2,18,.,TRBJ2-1,TGTGCCAGTAGTATAGGTGACCGGGGGGTTAAGGCCTACAATGAGCAGTTCTTC,CASSIGDRGVKAYNEQFF
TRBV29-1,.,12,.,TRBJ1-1,TGCAGCGTTGTGGGGGTGGGGGGGGAAGCTTTCTTT,CSVVGVGGEAFF
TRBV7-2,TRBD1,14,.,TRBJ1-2,TGTGCCAGCAGCGCCGGGACAGGGACCTATGGCTACACCTTC,CASSAGTGTYGYTF
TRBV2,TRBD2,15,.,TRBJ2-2,TGTGCCAGCCACCCGGGGAGGGCGAACACCGGGGAGCTGTTTTTT,CASHPGRANTGELFF
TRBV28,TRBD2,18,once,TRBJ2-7,TGTGCCAGCAGTTTATGGCTAGCGGGAGTTGAGGGTGTAGCCGAGCAGTACTTC,CASSLWLAGVEGVAEQYF
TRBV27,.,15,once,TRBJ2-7,TGTGCCAGCAGGCTTAACTGGGCAGGGAACTACGAGCAGTACTTC,CASRLNWAGNYEQYF
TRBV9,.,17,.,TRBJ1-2,TGTGCCAGCAGCCCGACAGATAGACCGAGTGCTAACTATGGCTACACCTTC,CASSPTDRPSANYGYTF
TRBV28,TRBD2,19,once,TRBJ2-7,TGTGCCAGCAGTTTACTGGATGTTTTCGGGACTAGCGAGTTCTACGAGCAGTACTTC,CASSLLDVFGTSEFYEQYF
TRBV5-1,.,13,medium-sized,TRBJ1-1,TGCGCCAGCAGCTCCGGACAGAACACTGAAGCTTTCTTT,CASSSGQNTEAFF
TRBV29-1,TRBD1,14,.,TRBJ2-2,TGCAGCGTTGTAAGACAGGGGAACACCGGGGAGCTGTTTTTT,CSVVRQGNTGELFF
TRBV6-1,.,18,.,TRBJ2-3,TGTGCCAGCAGTGAGCTATTCGGGCGGCGGACTAACACAGATACGCAGTATTTT,CASSELFGRRTNTDTQYF
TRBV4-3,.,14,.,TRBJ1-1,TGCGCCAGCAGCCAAGCGGACAGTGGCACTGAAGCTTTCTTT,CASSQADSGTEAFF
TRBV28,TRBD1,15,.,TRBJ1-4,TGTGCCAGCAGTACCACAGGGGCGTTCGATGAAAAACTGTTTTTT,CASSTTGAFDEKLFF
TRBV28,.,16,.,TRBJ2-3,TGTGCCAGCAGTTTGTCGACAGGGACTCGCACAGATACGCAGTATTTT,CASSLSTGTRTDTQYF
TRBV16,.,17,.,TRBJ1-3,TGTGCCAGCAGCCAATTCGAGGCCAGCACCTCTGGAAACACCATATATTTT,CASSQFEASTSGNTIYF
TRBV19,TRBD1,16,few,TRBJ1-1,TGTGCCAGTAGTATTAGATATGGTGACAGGGGCGTAGAAGCTTTCTTT,CASSIRYGDRGVEAFF
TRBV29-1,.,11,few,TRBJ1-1,TGCAGCGTTGAAGACCCTCCAGGGCGGCCCTTT,CSVEDPPGRPF
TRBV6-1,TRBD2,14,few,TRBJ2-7,TGTGCCAGCAGTGATGGGGAGGGCTTCTACGAGCAGTACTTC,CASSDGEGFYEQYF